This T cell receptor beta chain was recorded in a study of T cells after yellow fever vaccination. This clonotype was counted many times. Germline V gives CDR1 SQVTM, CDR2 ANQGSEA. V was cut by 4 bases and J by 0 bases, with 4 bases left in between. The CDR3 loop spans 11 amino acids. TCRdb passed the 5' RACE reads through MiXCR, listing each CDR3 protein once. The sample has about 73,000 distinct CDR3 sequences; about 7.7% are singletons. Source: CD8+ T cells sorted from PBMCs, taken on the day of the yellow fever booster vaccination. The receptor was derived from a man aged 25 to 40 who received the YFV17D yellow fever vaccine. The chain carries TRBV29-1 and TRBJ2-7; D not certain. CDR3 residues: CSVVGSYEQYF. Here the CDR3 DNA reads TGCAGCGTTGTCGGCTCCTACGAGCAGTACTTC.